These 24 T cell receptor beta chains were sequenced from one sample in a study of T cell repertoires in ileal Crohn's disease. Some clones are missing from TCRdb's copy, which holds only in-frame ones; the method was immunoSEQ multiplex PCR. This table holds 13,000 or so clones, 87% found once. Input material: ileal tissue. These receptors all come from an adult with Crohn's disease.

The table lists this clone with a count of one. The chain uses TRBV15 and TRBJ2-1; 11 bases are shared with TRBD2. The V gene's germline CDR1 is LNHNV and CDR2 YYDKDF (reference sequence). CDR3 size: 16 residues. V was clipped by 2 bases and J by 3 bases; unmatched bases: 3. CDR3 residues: CATSRILAGVYNEQFF. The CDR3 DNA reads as TGTGCCACCAGCAGAATACTAGCGGGGGTCTACAATGAGCAGTTCTTC. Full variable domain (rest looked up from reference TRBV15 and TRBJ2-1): DAMVIQNPRYQVTQFGKPVTLSCSQTLNHNVMYWYQQKSSQAPKLLFHYYDKDFNNEADTPDNFQSRRPNTSFCFLDIRSPGLGDTAMYLCATSRILAGVYNEQFFGPGTRLTVL.

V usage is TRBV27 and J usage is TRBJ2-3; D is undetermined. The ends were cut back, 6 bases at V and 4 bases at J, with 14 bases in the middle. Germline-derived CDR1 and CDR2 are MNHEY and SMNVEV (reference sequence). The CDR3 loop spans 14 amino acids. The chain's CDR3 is CASRAVRSADTQYF. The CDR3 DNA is TGTGCCAGCAGGGCCGTGAGGAGCGCAGATACGCAGTATTTT.

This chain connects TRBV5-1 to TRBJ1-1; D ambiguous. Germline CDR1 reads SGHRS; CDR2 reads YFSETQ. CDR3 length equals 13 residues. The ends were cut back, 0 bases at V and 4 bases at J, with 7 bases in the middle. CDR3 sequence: CASSLELGTEAFF. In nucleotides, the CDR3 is TGCGCCAGCAGCTTGGAACTAGGCACTGAAGCTTTCTTT.

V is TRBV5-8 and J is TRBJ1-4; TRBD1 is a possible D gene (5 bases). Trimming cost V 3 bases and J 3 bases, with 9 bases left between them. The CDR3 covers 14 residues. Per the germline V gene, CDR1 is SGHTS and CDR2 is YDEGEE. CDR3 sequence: CASSSGGANEKLFF. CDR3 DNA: TGTGCCAGCAGCTCCGGAGGGGCTAATGAAAAACTGTTTTTT.

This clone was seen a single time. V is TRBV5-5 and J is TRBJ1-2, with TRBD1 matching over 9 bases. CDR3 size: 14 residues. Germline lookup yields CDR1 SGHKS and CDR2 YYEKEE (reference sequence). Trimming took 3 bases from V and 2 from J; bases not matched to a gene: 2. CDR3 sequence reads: CASSSGTGNYGYTF. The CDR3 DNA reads TGTGCCAGCAGCTCTGGGACAGGGAACTATGGCTACACCTTC.

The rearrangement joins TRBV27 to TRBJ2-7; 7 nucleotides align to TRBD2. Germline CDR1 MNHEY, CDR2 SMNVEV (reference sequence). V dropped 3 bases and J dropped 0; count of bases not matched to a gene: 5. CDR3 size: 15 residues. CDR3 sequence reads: CASSLGGSLSYEQYF. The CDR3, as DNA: TGTGCCAGCAGTTTGGGAGGGTCGCTCTCCTACGAGCAGTACTTC.

This CDR3 reads CASSIVAGPGYTF. The CDR3 coding sequence is TGTGCCAGCTCTATAGTGGCAGGGCCTGGCTACACCTTC. The chain is built from TRBV28 and TRBJ1-2; D possibly corresponds to TRBD1 (5 bases). This CDR3 is built from 13 residues. Trimming stripped 8 bases from V and 7 bases from J, with 17 bases between. Germline V lookup: CDR1 MDHEN, CDR2 SYDVKM.

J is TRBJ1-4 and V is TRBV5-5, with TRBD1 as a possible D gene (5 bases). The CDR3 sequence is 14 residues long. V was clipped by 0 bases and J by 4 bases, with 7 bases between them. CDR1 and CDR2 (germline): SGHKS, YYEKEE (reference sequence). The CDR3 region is CASSLGQINEKLFF. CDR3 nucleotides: TGTGCCAGCAGCTTGGGACAGATTAATGAAAAACTGTTTTTT.

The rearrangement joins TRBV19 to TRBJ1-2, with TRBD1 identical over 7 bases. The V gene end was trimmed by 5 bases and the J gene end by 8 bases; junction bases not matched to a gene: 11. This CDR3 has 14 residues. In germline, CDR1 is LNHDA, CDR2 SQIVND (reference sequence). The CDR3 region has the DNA TGTGCCAGTAGTGCTCTGGAGGGGGCGGGCGGCTACACCTTC. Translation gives CASSALEGAGGYTF.

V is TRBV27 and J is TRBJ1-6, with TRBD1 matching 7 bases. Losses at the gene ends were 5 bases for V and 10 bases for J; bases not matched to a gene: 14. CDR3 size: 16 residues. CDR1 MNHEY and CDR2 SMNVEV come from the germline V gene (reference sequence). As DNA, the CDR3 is TGTGCCAGCAGTCGGCGAGGGGGCGCAGGGGGATCACCCCTCCACTTT. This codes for CASSRRGGAGGSPLHF.

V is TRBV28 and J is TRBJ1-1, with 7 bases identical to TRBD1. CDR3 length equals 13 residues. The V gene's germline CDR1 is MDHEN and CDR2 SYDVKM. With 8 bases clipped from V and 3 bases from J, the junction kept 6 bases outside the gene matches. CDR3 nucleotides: TGTGCCAGCCTGGGACAGCTTTACACTGAAGCTTTCTTT. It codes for CASLGQLYTEAFF.

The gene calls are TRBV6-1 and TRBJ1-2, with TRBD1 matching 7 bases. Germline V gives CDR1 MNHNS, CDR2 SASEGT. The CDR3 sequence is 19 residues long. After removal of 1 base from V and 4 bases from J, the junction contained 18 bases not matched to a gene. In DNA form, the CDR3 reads TGTGCCAGCAGTGAAGGCGACACCCATACAGGGGCGCGGGGCTATGGCTACACCTTC. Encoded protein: CASSEGDTHTGARGYGYTF.

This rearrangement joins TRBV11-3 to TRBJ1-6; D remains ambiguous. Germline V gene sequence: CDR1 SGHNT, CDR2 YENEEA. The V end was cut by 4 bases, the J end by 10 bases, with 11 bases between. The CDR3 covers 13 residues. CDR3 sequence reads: CASSSAPGSPLHF. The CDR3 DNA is TGTGCCAGCAGCTCAGCCCCCGGGTCACCCCTCCACTTT.

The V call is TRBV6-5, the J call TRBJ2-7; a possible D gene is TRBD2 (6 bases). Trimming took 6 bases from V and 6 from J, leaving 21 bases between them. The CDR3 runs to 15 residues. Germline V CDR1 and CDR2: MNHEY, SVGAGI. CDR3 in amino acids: CASSQKTGSPLEQYF. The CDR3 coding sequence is TGTGCCAGCAGCCAGAAAACCGGGAGTCCCCTCGAGCAGTACTTC.

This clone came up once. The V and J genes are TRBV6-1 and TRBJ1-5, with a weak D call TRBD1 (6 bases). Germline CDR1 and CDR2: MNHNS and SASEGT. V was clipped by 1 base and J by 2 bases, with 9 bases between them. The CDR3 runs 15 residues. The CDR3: CASSEGDIGNQPQHF. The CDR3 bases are TGTGCCAGCAGTGAAGGGGACATTGGCAATCAGCCCCAGCATTTT.

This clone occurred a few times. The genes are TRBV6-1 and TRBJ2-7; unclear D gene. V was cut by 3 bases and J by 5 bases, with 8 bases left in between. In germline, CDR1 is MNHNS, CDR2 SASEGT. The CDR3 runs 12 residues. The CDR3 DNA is TGTGCCAGCAGTGATCTGGGCCACGAGCAGTACTTC. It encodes CASSDLGHEQYF.

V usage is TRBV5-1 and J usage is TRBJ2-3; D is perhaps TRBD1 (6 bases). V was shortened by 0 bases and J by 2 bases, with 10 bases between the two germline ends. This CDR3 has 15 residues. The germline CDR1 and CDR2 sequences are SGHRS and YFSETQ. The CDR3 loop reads CASSLEDSLTDTQYF. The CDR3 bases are TGCGCCAGCAGCTTGGAGGACAGCCTCACAGATACGCAGTATTTT.

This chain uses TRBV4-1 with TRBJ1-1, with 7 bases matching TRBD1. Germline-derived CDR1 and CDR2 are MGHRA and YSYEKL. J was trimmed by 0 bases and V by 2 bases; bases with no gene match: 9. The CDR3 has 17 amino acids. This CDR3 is CASSQKTTGTVNTEAFF. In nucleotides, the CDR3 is TGCGCCAGCAGCCAAAAAACTACCGGGACAGTGAACACTGAAGCTTTCTTT.

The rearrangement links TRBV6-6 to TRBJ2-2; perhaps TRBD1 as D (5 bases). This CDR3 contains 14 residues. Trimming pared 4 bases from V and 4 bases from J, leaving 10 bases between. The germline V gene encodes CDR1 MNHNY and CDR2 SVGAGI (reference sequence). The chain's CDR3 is CASSLGVITGELFF. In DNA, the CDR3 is TGTGCCAGCAGTTTAGGGGTGATCACCGGGGAGCTGTTTTTT.

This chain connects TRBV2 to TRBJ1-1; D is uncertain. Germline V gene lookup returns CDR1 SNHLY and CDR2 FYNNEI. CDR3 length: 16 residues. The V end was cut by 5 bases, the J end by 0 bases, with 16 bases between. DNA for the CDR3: TGTGCCAGCAGTCTGCGACACCTTTCGATGAACACTGAAGCTTTCTTT. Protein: CASSLRHLSMNTEAFF.

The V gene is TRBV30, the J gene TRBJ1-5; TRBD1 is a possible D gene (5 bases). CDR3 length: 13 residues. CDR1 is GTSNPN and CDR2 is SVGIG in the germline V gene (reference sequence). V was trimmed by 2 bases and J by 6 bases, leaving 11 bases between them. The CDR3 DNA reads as TGTGCCTGGAGTCGCCAGGGAGGTCAGCCCCAGCATTTT. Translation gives CAWSRQGGQPQHF.

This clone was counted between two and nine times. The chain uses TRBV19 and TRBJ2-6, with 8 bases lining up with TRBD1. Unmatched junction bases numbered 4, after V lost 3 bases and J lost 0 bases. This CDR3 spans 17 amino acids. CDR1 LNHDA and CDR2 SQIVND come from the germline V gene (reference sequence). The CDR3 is CASSMGTGYSGANVLTF. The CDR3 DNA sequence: TGTGCCAGTAGTATGGGGACAGGATACTCTGGGGCCAACGTCCTGACTTTC.

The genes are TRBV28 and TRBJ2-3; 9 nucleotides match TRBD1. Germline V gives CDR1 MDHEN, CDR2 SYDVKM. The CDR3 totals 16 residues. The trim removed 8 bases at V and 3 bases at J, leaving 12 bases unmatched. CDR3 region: CASALPGTGLTDTQYF. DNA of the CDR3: TGTGCCAGCGCACTTCCCGGGACAGGGCTTACAGATACGCAGTATTTT.

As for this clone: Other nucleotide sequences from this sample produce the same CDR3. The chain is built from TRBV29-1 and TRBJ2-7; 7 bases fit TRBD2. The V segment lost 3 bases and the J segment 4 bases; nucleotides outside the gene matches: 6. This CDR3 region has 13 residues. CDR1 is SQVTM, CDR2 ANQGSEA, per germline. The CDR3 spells CSVEGGEEYEQYF. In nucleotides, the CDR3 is TGCAGCGTTGAGGGGGGGGAGGAGTACGAGCAGTACTTC.